The present entry profiles one T cell receptor (beta chain) with its context. The sample is drawn from a study of shared clonotypes between healthy human individuals. The CDR3 length is 13 residues. The V end lost 0 bases, the J end lost 6 bases, and 11 bases lay between the germline ends. Per the germline V gene, CDR1 is GTSNPN and CDR2 is SVGIG (reference sequence). Clones were sequenced by immunoSEQ multiplex PCR, and TCRdb holds only the in-frame ones, with some missing. This table holds more than 400,000 clones, around 73% found once. The sample taken for sequencing was PBMCs. The gene calls are TRBV30 and TRBJ1-2; no clear D gene. This TCR was recovered from a middle-aged woman in good health. Some clones in this sample may be carry-over from other donors' samples. The CDR3 nucleotides read TGTGCCTGGAGTGTACTAGTCACCAATGGCTACACCTTC. This translates into CAWSVLVTNGYTF.